The sequence of this T cell receptor (beta chain) was determined in a study of preoperative IRX-2 immunotherapy in early breast cancer. Clones were sequenced by immunoSEQ multiplex PCR, and TCRdb holds only the in-frame ones, with some missing. The sample carries roughly 42,000 clones, roughly 80% recorded once. The treatment is: preoperative locoregional IRX-2 cytokine immunotherapy. This phase Ib study tested locoregional IRX-2 cytokine immunotherapy given before surgery. This clonotype was sampled from a human donor with breast cancer. The source material was tumor tissue, sampled after IRX-2 immunotherapy.

Here the CDR3 DNA reads TGTGCCAGTAGTATACGGGGCGATGAGCAGTTCTTC. Amino acids: CASSIRGDEQFF. This chain joins TRBV19 and TRBJ2-1, with D perhaps assigned TRBD1 or TRBD2 (5 bases each). This CDR3 has 12 amino acids. V gave up 2 bases and J gave up 8 bases, with 7 bases separating them. In germline, CDR1 is LNHDA, CDR2 SQIVND (reference sequence).